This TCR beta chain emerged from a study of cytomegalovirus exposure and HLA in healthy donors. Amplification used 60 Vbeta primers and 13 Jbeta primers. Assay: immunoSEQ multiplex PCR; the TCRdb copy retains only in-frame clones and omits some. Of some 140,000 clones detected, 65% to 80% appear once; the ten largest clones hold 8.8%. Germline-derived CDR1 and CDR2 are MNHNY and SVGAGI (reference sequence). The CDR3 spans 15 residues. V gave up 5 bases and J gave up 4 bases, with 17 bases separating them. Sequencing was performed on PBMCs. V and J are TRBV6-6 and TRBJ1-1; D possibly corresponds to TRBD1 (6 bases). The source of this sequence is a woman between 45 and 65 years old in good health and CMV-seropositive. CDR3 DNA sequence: TGTGCCAGCAGTCCGCCCAGGGGTGAGGGCACTGAAGCTTTCTTT. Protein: CASSPPRGEGTEAFF.